The 15 T cell receptor beta chains in this list originate from one sample, sequenced in a study of blood T cell repertoires in COVID-19. The method was immunoSEQ multiplex PCR; TCRdb's version includes in-frame clones alone and lacks a portion of them. The sample has around 71,000 clones; roughly 82% are singletons. Sequenced input: peripheral blood. These TCRs come from a woman older than 75 with active or convalescent COVID-19.

The V gene is TRBV11-2, the J gene TRBJ2-3; 7 bases map to TRBD1. This CDR3 is 15 amino acids long. Trimming cost V 3 bases and J 2 bases; bases outside gene matches: 5. Germline V CDR1 and CDR2: SGHAT, FQNNGV. In DNA, the CDR3 is TGTGCCAGCAGCTTTACAGGGGCCTACACAGATACGCAGTATTTT. Protein product: CASSFTGAYTDTQYF.

The rearrangement joins TRBV19 to TRBJ1-5; 7 bases are shared with TRBD1. CDR3 length: 15 residues. The germline V gene encodes CDR1 LNHDA and CDR2 SQIVND (reference sequence). V shed 5 bases and J 3 bases; nucleotides not matched to a gene: 7. The CDR3 is CASSQDGTDNQPQHF. The CDR3, as DNA: TGTGCCAGTAGTCAGGATGGGACAGACAATCAGCCCCAGCATTTT.

The chain is built from TRBV29-1 and TRBJ1-2; 8 bases are shared with TRBD1. Germline V CDR1 and CDR2: SQVTM, ANQGSEA. This CDR3 spans 15 amino acids. The V gene end was trimmed by 7 bases and the J gene end by 6 bases; junction bases not matched to a gene: 16. In DNA, the CDR3 is TGCAGCGCCTCAGCTCTAACCGGGACAGGAGATGGCTACACCTTC. Protein: CSASALTGTGDGYTF.

The rearrangement uses TRBV7-8 and TRBJ2-7; D possibly corresponds to TRBD2 (6 bases). Trimming cost V 0 bases and J 7 bases, with 22 bases left between them. CDR1 SGHVS and CDR2 FQNEAQ come from the germline V gene. This CDR3 is built from 17 residues. The CDR3 is CASSLALRAGSPKEQYF. The CDR3 DNA reads as TGTGCCAGCAGCTTAGCGCTACGTGCGGGGTCCCCCAAGGAGCAGTACTTC.

The chain couples TRBV6-5 to TRBJ1-5; D gene uncertain. Germline V gene sequence: CDR1 MNHEY, CDR2 SVGAGI. This CDR3 is 15 amino acids long. CDR3 bases: TGTGCTACTAAGCGGGCCACGGCCGAGGACCAGCCCCAGCATTTT. Translating gives CATKRATAEDQPQHF.

The chain couples TRBV6-1 to TRBJ2-1; 8 bases fit TRBD2. The V segment lost 2 bases and the J segment 8 bases; nucleotides outside the gene matches: 11. The CDR3 has 16 residues. Germline CDR1 and CDR2: MNHNS and SASEGT. The CDR3 protein is CASSELRGGSTDEQFF. DNA of the CDR3: TGTGCCAGCAGTGAACTACGGGGGGGCAGTACGGATGAGCAGTTCTTC.

This chain connects TRBV27 to TRBJ1-2; a possible D gene is TRBD1 (5 bases). The germline V gene encodes CDR1 MNHEY and CDR2 SMNVEV (reference sequence). This CDR3 is 13 amino acids long. V was trimmed by 5 bases and J by 2 bases, leaving 9 bases between them. Here the CDR3 reads CASSPGSNYGYTF. The CDR3 DNA is TGTGCCAGCAGTCCAGGGTCGAACTATGGCTACACCTTC.

This chain connects TRBV10-3 to TRBJ2-5; tentative D call: TRBD1 (6 bases). Trimming stripped 8 bases from V and 4 bases from J, with 14 bases between. This CDR3 is 13 amino acids long. CDR1 is ENHRY and CDR2 is SYGVKD in the germline V gene. Here the CDR3 DNA reads TGTGCCATCGGCCCAGGGGATGGAGAGACCCAGTACTTC. Protein product: CAIGPGDGETQYF.

V usage is TRBV6-1 and J usage is TRBJ2-2; perhaps TRBD2 as D (5 bases). The CDR3 has 15 residues. Germline CDR1 MNHNS, CDR2 SASEGT. V lost 1 base and J lost 5, with 11 bases in between. The CDR3 DNA follows: TGTGCCAGCAGTGAAGGAGGCCGGGAAACCGGGGAGCTGTTTTTT. It specifies CASSEGGRETGELFF.

The chain recombines TRBV28 with TRBJ1-2; 9 nucleotides agree with TRBD1. Germline V gene sequence: CDR1 MDHEN, CDR2 SYDVKM. The CDR3 spans 16 residues. Trimming cost V 6 bases and J 5 bases; bases outside gene matches: 13. The CDR3 region has the DNA TGTGCCAGCAGACGAAGCCGGGACAGGGTGGGTTATGGCTACACCTTC. Amino acid sequence: CASRRSRDRVGYGYTF.

The chain uses TRBV6-2 or TRBV6-3 and TRBJ2-7, with 11 bases lining up with TRBD2. The CDR3 length is 15 residues. Trimming cost V 6 bases and J 3 bases; bases outside gene matches: 7. Germline CDR1 and CDR2: MNHEY and SVGEGT. CDR3 coding DNA: TGTGCCAGCAGCCGCCCTAGCGGGGGGAACTACGAGCAGTACTTC. This gives the protein CASSRPSGGNYEQYF.

In its sample, this clone was seen many times. The chain links TRBV3-1 (or the pseudogene TRBV3-2) to TRBJ2-2; maybe TRBD2 (5 bases). The germline V gene has CDR1 LGHDT and CDR2 YNNKEL (reference sequence). The CDR3 totals 14 residues. V dropped 4 bases and J dropped 6 bases, with 12 bases sitting between them. The CDR3 DNA is TGTGCCAGCAGCCGTCAGGCCGGGGCCGGGGAGCTGTTTTTT. Protein product: CASSRQAGAGELFF.

The rearrangement uses TRBV20-1 and TRBJ2-7, with D maybe TRBD1 (6 bases). Trimming removed 3 bases from V and 2 bases from J, with 11 bases in between. The CDR3 covers 13 residues. Per germline, CDR1 DFQATT and CDR2 SNEGSKA (reference sequence). Here the CDR3 DNA reads TGCAGTGCTAGTCCCTCAGGGGCCTACGAGCAGTACTTC. Amino acids: CSASPSGAYEQYF.

CDR3 region: CASSQVFLRGDTQYF. CDR3 nucleotides: TGTGCCAGCAGCCAAGTATTTCTCCGGGGAGATACGCAGTATTTT. The chain couples TRBV3-1 (or the pseudogene TRBV3-2) to TRBJ2-3; D may be TRBD2 (5 bases). Germline V gene lookup returns CDR1 LGHDT and CDR2 YNNKEL (reference sequence). V lost 1 base and J lost 5, with 13 bases in between. CDR3 size: 15 residues.

The chain is built from TRBV5-1 and TRBJ1-1; 7 nucleotides agree with TRBD1. Germline V lookup: CDR1 SGHRS, CDR2 YFSETQ. The CDR3 totals 14 residues. Trimming cost V 2 bases and J 3 bases; bases outside gene matches: 4. The CDR3 sequence: CASSLGGTDTEAFF. The CDR3 coding sequence is TGCGCCAGCAGCTTAGGGGGGACAGACACTGAAGCTTTCTTT.